These 30 T cell receptor beta chains were all obtained from the same sample, sequenced in a study of blood T cell repertoires in COVID-19. Libraries were prepared by immunoSEQ multiplex PCR; TCRdb keeps only in-frame clonotypes and omits some of them. Of about 300,000 clones listed, roughly 87% are singletons. Input material: peripheral blood. All receptors come from a man aged 18 to 35 with active or convalescent COVID-19.

The V call is TRBV5-8, the J call TRBJ1-2; the D is unclear. The V gene lost 4 bases and the J gene lost 4 bases, with 11 bases spanning the gap. The CDR3 is 13 residues long. Germline loops: CDR1 SGHTS, CDR2 YDEGEE. CDR3 loop: CASSRSGGYGYTF. As DNA, the CDR3 is TGTGCCAGCAGCCGGTCAGGAGGCTATGGCTACACCTTC.

The chain couples TRBV13 to TRBJ1-2, with D tentatively TRBD1 (5 bases). Trimming stripped 5 bases from V and 9 bases from J, with 25 bases between. The CDR3 runs 16 residues. CDR1 is PRHDT and CDR2 is FYEKMQ in the germline V gene (reference sequence). The CDR3 DNA follows: TGTGCCAGCAGCAACCCTCAGACACGGGGAGGACAAAGCTACACCTTC. The encoded protein is CASSNPQTRGGQSYTF. Filled out from reference TRBV13 and TRBJ1-2, the complete variable domain reads AAGVIQSPRHLIKEKRETATLKCYPIPRHDTVYWYQQGPGQDPQFLISFYEKMQSDKGSIPDRFSAQQFSDYHSELNMSSLELGDSALYFCASSNPQTRGGQSYTFGSGTRLTVV.

This chain uses TRBV7-2 with TRBJ1-2; D perhaps matches TRBD1 (6 bases). CDR1 is SGHTA and CDR2 is FQGNSA in the germline V gene. This CDR3 has 13 residues. Deletions cut 2 bases from V and 4 bases from J, with 8 bases between. The CDR3 DNA sequence: TGTGCCAGCAGCTTACAGGGGCTCTATGGCTACACCTTC. It specifies CASSLQGLYGYTF.

This clone was seen just once. V is TRBV20-1 and J is TRBJ2-1; D is possibly TRBD1 (5 bases). Germline V CDR1 and CDR2: DFQATT, SNEGSKA (reference sequence). This CDR3 region has 14 residues. V shed 3 bases and J shed 7 bases, with 16 bases lying between them. CDR3 region: CSASFTQGQNEQFF. The CDR3 bases are TGCAGTGCTAGTTTTACCCAGGGTCAGAATGAGCAGTTCTTC.

The chain has TRBV5-8 and TRBJ2-1; 10 bases are a match to TRBD1. V lost 3 bases and J lost 9; bases outside the gene matches: 9. The CDR3 spans 15 residues. Germline loops: CDR1 SGHTS, CDR2 YDEGEE. This CDR3 reads CASSSTGTGDIEQFF. The CDR3 DNA sequence: TGTGCCAGCAGCTCAACCGGGACAGGGGATATTGAGCAGTTCTTC.

This sequence joins TRBV5-1 and TRBJ1-2; D not certain. V shed 4 bases and J shed 2 bases, with 15 bases lying between them. Per the germline V gene, CDR1 is SGHRS and CDR2 is YFSETQ. CDR3 length: 15 residues. The CDR3 region is CASSTGRALNYGYTF. For the CDR3, the DNA is TGCGCCAGCAGCACTGGGCGGGCGCTAAACTATGGCTACACCTTC.

V and J are TRBV18 and TRBJ2-3; TRBD2 agrees at 11 bases. Trimming cost V 2 bases and J 2 bases; bases outside gene matches: 3. CDR3 length equals 16 residues. From germline, CDR1 is KGHSH and CDR2 LQKENI. DNA of the CDR3: TGTGCCAGCTCACCAACTAGCGGGGGATACACAGATACGCAGTATTTT. It codes for CASSPTSGGYTDTQYF.

The V gene is TRBV5-1, the J gene TRBJ2-7; 9 bases fit TRBD1. Germline CDR1 and CDR2: SGHRS and YFSETQ. The CDR3 contains 16 residues. Unmatched junction bases numbered 8, after V lost 4 bases and J lost 0 bases. Here the CDR3 DNA reads TGCGCCAGCAGCCTCGGGACAGGGCTTCTCTCCTACGAGCAGTACTTC. This gives the protein CASSLGTGLLSYEQYF.

The chain is built from TRBV12-5 and TRBJ2-7, with D possibly matching TRBD1 (6 bases). The germline V gene encodes CDR1 LGHNT and CDR2 FRNRAP. Deletions cut 9 bases from V and 6 bases from J, with 21 bases between. The length of the CDR3 is 14 residues. CDR3 loop: CARGWDMVVSEQYF. CDR3 DNA: TGTGCTAGAGGATGGGACATGGTAGTGAGCGAGCAGTACTTC.

This chain links TRBV6-1 with TRBJ2-4, with D perhaps matching TRBD1 (6 bases). Per the germline V gene, CDR1 is MNHNS and CDR2 is SASEGT. The CDR3 totals 18 residues. Trimming removed 0 bases from V and 8 bases from J, with 23 bases in between. In DNA, the CDR3 is TGTGCCAGCAGTGAAGCTTATACGCAGGGGCTAACGGCGGACATTCAGTACTTC. Translation gives CASSEAYTQGLTADIQYF.

The genes are TRBV7-2 and TRBJ1-5; D might be TRBD1 (5 bases). The CDR3 sequence is 13 residues long. Per germline, CDR1 SGHTA and CDR2 FQGNSA. Trimming removed 4 bases at V and 4 bases at J, with 8 bases between. CDR3: CASSSNRNQPQHF. In nucleotides, the CDR3 is TGTGCCAGCAGCTCTAACAGGAATCAGCCCCAGCATTTT.

This sequence joins TRBV10-2 and TRBJ1-5, with 7 bases that match TRBD1. Germline V lookup: CDR1 WSHSY, CDR2 SAAADI. The length of the CDR3 is 14 residues. V dropped 4 bases and J dropped 3; count of bases not matched to a gene: 3. The DNA of the CDR3 is TGCGCCAGCAGTGTGGGACAGAACAATCAGCCCCAGCATTTT. It specifies CASSVGQNNQPQHF.

The rearrangement uses TRBV29-1 and TRBJ1-2; D call uncertain. Germline CDR1 SQVTM, CDR2 ANQGSEA. The CDR3 is 14 residues long. The ends were cut back, 0 bases at V and 4 bases at J, with 12 bases in the middle. CDR3 residues: CSVEDQTSVYGYTF. The CDR3 DNA is TGCAGCGTTGAAGATCAGACTTCCGTCTATGGCTACACCTTC.

V gene TRBV14 combines with J gene TRBJ2-2, with D unresolved. CDR1 and CDR2 from the germline V gene are SGHDN and FVKESK. The CDR3 length is 14 residues. V was shortened by 4 bases and J by 2 bases, with 8 bases between the two germline ends. The chain's CDR3 is CASSRQTNTGELFF. The CDR3 DNA sequence: TGTGCCAGCAGCCGGCAGACTAACACCGGGGAGCTGTTTTTT.

V gene TRBV14 combines with J gene TRBJ1-2; D perhaps matches TRBD1 (5 bases). The length of the CDR3 is 17 residues. V lost 4 bases and J lost 2, with 20 bases in between. CDR1 and CDR2 from the germline V gene are SGHDN and FVKESK. The CDR3 sequence is CASSLALTETQNYGYTF. In DNA form, the CDR3 reads TGTGCCAGCAGCCTCGCCCTGACAGAAACACAGAACTATGGCTACACCTTC.

The gene calls are TRBV5-4 and TRBJ2-7, with a possible D match to TRBD2 (6 bases). V was clipped by 4 bases and J by 3 bases, with 11 bases between them. Germline V gene sequence: CDR1 SGHNT, CDR2 YYREEE (reference sequence). The CDR3 spans 13 residues. CDR3 loop: CASSPGVGYEQYF. Here the CDR3 DNA reads TGTGCCAGCAGCCCGGGGGTCGGCTACGAGCAGTACTTC.

This clone was counted once. The genes are TRBV6-5 and TRBJ1-2; D possibly corresponds to TRBD1 (6 bases). V was clipped by 8 bases and J by 7 bases, with 17 bases between them. This CDR3 contains 13 residues. Germline V gene data show CDR1 as MNHEY and CDR2 as SVGAGI. The CDR3 region has the DNA TGTGCCAGCTCGAAGCAGGGGCGAGCTGGCTACACCTTC. Translation: CASSKQGRAGYTF.

The gene calls are TRBV19 and TRBJ1-6; TRBD1 is a possible D gene (6 bases). Deletions cut 6 bases from V and 7 bases from J, with 19 bases between. CDR1 and CDR2 (germline): LNHDA, SQIVND (reference sequence). The CDR3 has 16 amino acids. DNA for the CDR3: TGTGCCAGTAGGATCGCCCTCGGGACAAAAAATTCACCCCTCCACTTT. Amino acid sequence: CASRIALGTKNSPLHF.

DNA of the CDR3: TGTGCCAGGCCCCTACCGTACAATGAGCAGTTCTTC. It codes for CARPLPYNEQFF. This rearrangement joins TRBV9 to TRBJ2-1; no firm D call. From germline, CDR1 is SGDLS and CDR2 YYNGEE. CDR3 length equals 12 residues. The V end lost 8 bases, the J end lost 4 bases, and 10 bases lay between the germline ends.

The J gene is TRBJ1-2, the V gene TRBV28; no clear D gene. The germline V gene encodes CDR1 MDHEN and CDR2 SYDVKM. V lost 4 bases and J lost 4, with 10 bases in between. The CDR3 extends over 13 amino acids. CDR3 coding DNA: TGTGCCAGCAGTTCCGATACAACCTATGGCTACACCTTC. Its translation: CASSSDTTYGYTF.

This chain connects TRBV10-3 to TRBJ2-1; 10 nucleotides agree with TRBD2. In germline, CDR1 is ENHRY, CDR2 SYGVKD. V shed 4 bases, J shed 6 bases, and the junction held 0 bases outside the gene matches. This CDR3 contains 13 residues. CDR3 in DNA: TGTGCCATCAGTGCTAGCGGGGGCAATGAGCAGTTCTTC. Protein: CAISASGGNEQFF.

V gene TRBV4-2 combines with J gene TRBJ2-3; TRBD1 is a possible D gene (6 bases). Trimming removed 0 bases from V and 2 bases from J, with 9 bases in between. The CDR3 runs to 15 residues. Germline values: CDR1 LGHNA, CDR2 YNFKEQ. CDR3 amino acids: CASSQEGHHTDTQYF. The CDR3 nucleotides are TGTGCCAGCAGCCAAGAGGGACACCACACAGATACGCAGTATTTT.

V gene TRBV9 combines with J gene TRBJ2-2, with 7 positions matching TRBD1. Germline values: CDR1 SGDLS, CDR2 YYNGEE. CDR3 size: 13 residues. V was clipped by 9 bases and J by 1 base; unmatched bases: 3. CDR3 loop: CATGTENTGELFF. The CDR3 DNA is TGTGCCACCGGGACAGAGAACACCGGGGAGCTGTTTTTT.

This clone was observed once. CDR3 residues: CASSLLAAEYNEQFF. The CDR3 DNA follows: TGCGCCAGCAGCTTACTAGCGGCGGAATACAATGAGCAGTTCTTC. The J gene is TRBJ2-1, the V gene TRBV5-1, with 8 bases matching TRBD2. This CDR3 has 15 residues. CDR1 and CDR2 (germline): SGHRS, YFSETQ. V trimming: 2 bases; J trimming: 4 bases; junction bases outside the gene matches: 5.

This sequence joins TRBV7-2 and TRBJ1-2; 8 nucleotides agree with TRBD1. Germline assignment: CDR1 SGHTA and CDR2 FQGNSA. CDR3 length equals 13 residues. Trimming removed 4 bases from V and 6 bases from J; junction bases left unmatched: 4. The DNA of the CDR3 is TGTGCCAGCAGCTCGGACAGGGTCAATGGCTACACCTTC. Protein: CASSSDRVNGYTF.

The chain couples TRBV23-1 to TRBJ2-2, with D uncertain. TRBV23-1 is treated as an ORF (open reading frame) with a function not yet certain. The CDR3 extends over 14 amino acids. Trimming stripped 2 bases from V and 4 bases from J, with 8 bases between. The CDR3 protein is CASSQAQSTGELFF. The CDR3 region has the DNA TGCGCCAGCAGTCAAGCACAATCCACCGGGGAGCTGTTTTTT.

The V call is TRBV2, the J call TRBJ1-2; no definite D call. Per germline, CDR1 SNHLY and CDR2 FYNNEI. The CDR3 loop spans 11 amino acids. Trimming left V 6 bases short and J 8 bases short, with 10 bases between. The CDR3 protein is CASRRQGGYTF. The DNA of the CDR3 is TGTGCCAGCAGGAGGCAAGGAGGCTACACCTTC.

The V call is TRBV15, the J call TRBJ1-3; 12 bases match TRBD1. The ends lost 4 bases at V and 7 bases at J; junction bases unmatched: 11. Germline-derived CDR1 and CDR2 are LNHNV and YYDKDF (reference sequence). This CDR3 spans 17 amino acids. This CDR3 is CATSNRDRGPLANTIYF. The CDR3 nucleotides read TGTGCCACCAGCAACCGGGACAGGGGGCCACTAGCGAACACCATATATTTT.

The rearrangement links TRBV15 to TRBJ2-3, with 7 nucleotides matching TRBD2. The V gene end was trimmed by 0 bases and the J gene end by 1 base; junction bases not matched to a gene: 1. The CDR3 is made up of 15 amino acids. The germline V gene has CDR1 LNHNV and CDR2 YYDKDF (reference sequence). The CDR3 loop is CATSRERGGTDTQYF. Here the CDR3 DNA reads TGTGCCACCAGCAGAGAACGGGGGGGCACAGATACGCAGTATTTT.

V and J are TRBV5-1 and TRBJ1-2; D gene uncertain. Germline values: CDR1 SGHRS, CDR2 YFSETQ. The CDR3 runs to 14 residues. The V and J ends lost 0 bases and 6 bases respectively, with 12 bases between them. The CDR3 DNA reads TGCGCCAGCAGCTTGGACAGCGGGTACGATGGCTACACCTTC. This gives the protein CASSLDSGYDGYTF.